What follows are 8 T cell receptor beta chains derived from one specimen sequenced in a study of blood T cell repertoires in COVID-19. TCRdb's table, derived via immunoSEQ multiplex PCR, lists solely in-frame clones and lacks some. Among around 270,000 clones listed, about 89% were seen once. Input material: peripheral blood. The receptors shown here come from a man aged 35 to 55 with acute or convalescent COVID-19.

The chain links TRBV24-1 to TRBJ2-5; TRBD2 agrees at 7 bases. J gave up 4 bases and V 9 bases, and 7 bases lay outside the gene matches. There are 13 residues in the CDR3. CDR1 is KGHDR, CDR2 SFDVKD, per germline. CDR3 sequence reads: CATGEPGGETQYF. CDR3 DNA sequence: TGTGCCACCGGGGAGCCGGGGGGAGAGACCCAGTACTTC.

V is TRBV9 and J is TRBJ1-5; maybe TRBD1 (5 bases). V dropped 10 bases and J dropped 1 base, with 27 bases sitting between them. The CDR3 extends over 18 amino acids. Germline CDR1 is SGDLS and CDR2 is YYNGEE. CDR3 nucleotide sequence: TGTGCCGGTGATGATGGGGGGAAAGGGATTAGGAGCAATCAGCCCCAGCATTTT. This translates into CAGDDGGKGIRSNQPQHF. Full variable domain (remainder filled in from reference TRBV9 and TRBJ1-5): DSGVTQTPKHLITATGQRVTLRCSPRSGDLSVYWYQQSLDQGLQFLIQYYNGEERAKGNILERFSAQQFPDLHSELNLSSLELGDSALYFCAGDDGGKGIRSNQPQHFGDGTRLSIL.

The chain links TRBV6-6 to TRBJ1-4, with TRBD1 matching 10 bases. V lost 6 bases to trimming and J lost 7 bases; unmatched junction nucleotides: 2. Germline loops: CDR1 MNHNY, CDR2 SVGAGI (reference sequence). CDR3 length: 13 residues. The CDR3 spells CASRTGGTEKLFF. The CDR3 DNA is TGTGCCAGCAGGACAGGGGGCACTGAAAAACTGTTTTTT.

In this sample, this clone turned up once. The genes are TRBV14 and TRBJ1-2, with 8 positions matching TRBD1. V lost 1 base to trimming and J lost 2 bases; unmatched junction nucleotides: 9. The germline V gene encodes CDR1 SGHDN and CDR2 FVKESK. CDR3 length equals 17 residues. The CDR3 DNA sequence: TGTGCCAGCAGCCAAGTAAGGAGACAGGGGAAGAACTATGGCTACACCTTC. This sequence encodes CASSQVRRQGKNYGYTF. The whole variable domain, filled in from reference TRBV14 and TRBJ1-2, reads EAGVTQFPSHSVIEKGQTVTLRCDPISGHDNLYWYRRVMGKEIKFLLHFVKESKQDESGMPNNRFLAERTGGTYSTLKVQPAELEDSGVYFCASSQVRRQGKNYGYTFGSGTRLTVV.

V is TRBV7-9 and J is TRBJ2-3; 7 bases fit TRBD1. Germline CDR1 reads SEHNR; CDR2 reads FQNEAQ (reference sequence). This CDR3 region has 14 residues. V lost 5 bases, J lost 6 bases, and 8 bases stayed unmatched. This chain's CDR3 is CASSATPRGDTQYF. CDR3 coding DNA: TGTGCCAGCAGCGCCACACCCAGGGGGGATACGCAGTATTTT.

This chain links TRBV7-8 with TRBJ1-1, with 8 bases matching TRBD1. The CDR3 is 12 residues long. CDR1 and CDR2 (germline): SGHVS, FQNEAQ. V trimming: 6 bases; J trimming: 4 bases; junction bases outside the gene matches: 1. CDR3 in DNA: TGTGCCAGCAGGGACAGGGTCACTGAAGCTTTCTTT. Protein product: CASRDRVTEAFF. Together with reference TRBV7-8 and TRBJ1-1, the CDR3 gives the full variable domain: GAGVSQSPRYKVAKRGQDVALRCDPISGHVSLFWYQQALGQGPEFLTYFQNEAQLDKSGLPSDRFFAERPEGSVSTLKIQRTQQEDSAVYLCASRDRVTEAFFGQGTRLTVV.

The V and J genes are TRBV11-2 and TRBJ2-7; D is perhaps TRBD1 (5 bases). The V gene's germline CDR1 is SGHAT and CDR2 FQNNGV. The CDR3 contains 13 residues. With 1 base removed from V and 2 bases from J, the gap between germline ends came to 6 bases. The CDR3 coding sequence is TGTGCCAGCAGCTTAGTGACAGCCTACGAGCAGTACTTC. It encodes CASSLVTAYEQYF.

The CDR3 DNA reads TGTGCCAGCAGCCCGGGAGGGGGAATCGGGGAGCTGTTTTTT. It codes for CASSPGGGIGELFF. The genes are TRBV11-3 and TRBJ2-2, with 8 bases that match TRBD2. The CDR3 covers 14 residues. The trim removed 5 bases at V and 7 bases at J, leaving 6 bases unmatched. Germline assignment: CDR1 SGHNT and CDR2 YENEEA.